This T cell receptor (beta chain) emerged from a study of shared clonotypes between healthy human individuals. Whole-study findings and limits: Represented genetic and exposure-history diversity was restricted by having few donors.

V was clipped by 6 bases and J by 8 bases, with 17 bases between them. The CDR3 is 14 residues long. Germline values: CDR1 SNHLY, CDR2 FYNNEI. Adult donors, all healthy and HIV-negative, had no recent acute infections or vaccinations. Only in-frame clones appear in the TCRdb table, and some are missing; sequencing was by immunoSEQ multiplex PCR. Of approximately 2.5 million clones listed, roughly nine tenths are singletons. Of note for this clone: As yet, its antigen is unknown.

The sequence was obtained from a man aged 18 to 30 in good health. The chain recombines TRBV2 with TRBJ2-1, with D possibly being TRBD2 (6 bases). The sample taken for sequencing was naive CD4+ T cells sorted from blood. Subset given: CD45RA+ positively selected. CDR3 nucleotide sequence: TGTGCCAGCAGGGACTACCTAGGTCGGGATGAGCAGTTCTTC. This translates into CASRDYLGRDEQFF.